This entry lists 5 T cell receptor beta chains sequenced from one sample in a study of blood T cells in healthy people across ages. Then a second PCR, running roughly 6 to 12 cycles, was carried out with a sample-barcoded 5' primer and a J-beta primer mix. TCRdb reanalysed the 5' RACE reads using MiXCR and keeps one entry per CDR3 protein. The sample lists 1.5 million to 2 million distinct CDR3 sequences; about 49% were seen once. The sequenced sample was blood. The receptors come from a woman in her thirties or forties in good health.

To note about this clonotype: One end of the junction fails to match germline, which may point to a read error. The rearrangement joins TRBV5-8 to TRBJ2-1; 11 bases match TRBD1. This CDR3 has 16 amino acids. The germline V gene encodes CDR1 SGHTS and CDR2 YDEGEE. The CDR3 DNA reads as TGTGCCAACAGCTTGGTAGGGACAGGGGGTCGTCATGAGCAGTTCTTC. This sequence encodes CANSLVGTGGRHEQFF.

The chain employs TRBV10-3 and TRBJ2-3; no firm D call. Deletions cut 3 bases from V and 2 bases from J, with 6 bases between. This CDR3 is built from 13 residues. Germline V gene sequence: CDR1 ENHRY, CDR2 SYGVKD. The CDR3, as DNA: TGTGCCATCAGTGATACGGACACAGATACGCAGTATTTT. Its translation is CAISDTDTDTQYF.

There are a few counts of this clonotype. The J gene is TRBJ2-5, the V gene TRBV4-2; unclear D gene. Germline-derived CDR1 and CDR2 are LGHNA and YNFKEQ. There are 13 residues in the CDR3. With 2 bases removed from V and 0 bases from J, the gap between germline ends came to 4 bases. The CDR3 nucleotides read TGTGCCAGCAGCCAAAACGACCAAGAGACCCAGTACTTC. Its translation: CASSQNDQETQYF.

The chain couples TRBV7-2 to TRBJ2-7; D is possibly TRBD2 (7 bases). V was cut by 4 bases and J by 7 bases, with 20 bases left in between. Germline CDR1 SGHTA, CDR2 FQGNSA. There are 15 residues in the CDR3. CDR3 in DNA: TGTGCCAGCAGCTGGGCCGGGGGGCCTTACAATGAGCAGTACTTC. Protein: CASSWAGGPYNEQYF.

This sequence joins TRBV15 and TRBJ2-1, with D tentatively TRBD2 (6 bases). Trimming left V 5 bases short and J 0 bases short, with 17 bases between. Germline CDR1 and CDR2: LNHNV and YYDKDF (reference sequence). This CDR3 region has 17 residues. In nucleotides, the CDR3 is TGTGCCACCAGCGGACTACGGGTTGCGGGCTCCTACAATGAGCAGTTCTTC. Translated: CATSGLRVAGSYNEQFF.